Each of the 10 T cell receptor beta chains below was sequenced from the same sample in a study of CD8 T cells in ankylosing spondylitis. TCRdb redid the calling of the 5' RACE reads with MiXCR, one entry per CDR3 protein. Of 200,000 to 250,000 distinct CDR3 sequences in the sample, approximately 11% were seen once. Sequenced input: blood, either unsorted or a sorted T cell fraction (not recorded which). These receptors originate from a male donor with ankylosing spondylitis or in good health (not recorded which).

The sample holds many counts of this clonotype. The V gene is TRBV5-1, the J gene TRBJ2-2, with TRBD2 as a possible D gene (6 bases). This CDR3 spans 16 amino acids. V shed 3 bases and J shed 1 base, with 13 bases lying between them. Looked up from germline, CDR1 is SGHRS and CDR2 is YFSETQ. CDR3 in amino acids: CASSSRGTVNTGELFF. The CDR3 coding sequence is TGCGCCAGCAGCTCTCGCGGGACGGTGAACACCGGGGAGCTGTTTTTT. Based on the CDR3 plus reference TRBV5-1 and TRBJ2-2, the full variable domain is KAGVTQTPRYLIKTRGQQVTLSCSPISGHRSVSWYQQTPGQGLQFLFEYFSETQRNKGNFPGRFSGRQFSNSRSEMNVSTLELGDSALYLCASSSRGTVNTGELFFGEGSRLTVL.

This clonotype showed up many times. The rearrangement links TRBV5-6 to TRBJ2-1, with no clear D. V lost 4 bases and J 5 bases, leaving 10 bases between the germline ends. This CDR3 has 13 residues. Per germline, CDR1 SGHDT and CDR2 YYEEEE. The CDR3 nucleotides are TGTGCCAGCAGCGGCGTAGGGCACAATGAGCAGTTCTTC. Its translation: CASSGVGHNEQFF.

V usage is TRBV20-1 and J usage is TRBJ1-1; D is uncertain. The CDR3 totals 16 residues. Trimming left V 3 bases short and J 0 bases short, with 17 bases between. CDR1 is DFQATT, CDR2 SNEGSKA, per germline (reference sequence). The CDR3 DNA follows: TGCAGTGCTAGCCAAGGGCTGGATCTTATGAACACTGAAGCTTTCTTT. Translated: CSASQGLDLMNTEAFF.

The rearrangement uses TRBV7-9 and TRBJ1-2, with D perhaps matching TRBD1 (6 bases). The V end was cut by 5 bases, the J end by 5 bases, with 9 bases between. The CDR3 runs to 12 residues. Germline V gene lookup returns CDR1 SEHNR and CDR2 FQNEAQ (reference sequence). CDR3 DNA sequence: TGTGCCAGCAGCCCGGGGGCGTATGGCTACACCTTC. Translated: CASSPGAYGYTF.

This clonotype was found many times. V is TRBV5-1 and J is TRBJ1-1; the match to TRBD1 covers 8 bases. J lost 8 bases, V lost 6 bases, and 12 bases had no gene match. The CDR3 has 14 amino acids. Germline V lookup: CDR1 SGHRS, CDR2 YFSETQ. CDR3 bases: TGCGCCAGCAACTTCGGACAGGGAAGAGAGGAAGCTTTCTTT. Translated: CASNFGQGREEAFF.

This clonotype was observed many times. The chain has TRBV24-1 and TRBJ2-1; D ambiguous. The CDR3 loop spans 14 amino acids. V was cut by 0 bases and J by 7 bases, with 9 bases left in between. Germline CDR1 KGHDR, CDR2 SFDVKD. The DNA of the CDR3 is TGTGCCACCAGTGATTTGGGCACAGAAAATGAGCAGTTCTTC. This sequence encodes CATSDLGTENEQFF.

The chain joins TRBV27 to TRBJ2-5; D may be TRBD2 (6 bases). Trimming cost V 5 bases and J 7 bases, with 14 bases left between them. Germline V lookup: CDR1 MNHEY, CDR2 SMNVEV (reference sequence). The CDR3 sequence is 13 residues long. The CDR3 loop is CASSPGTPGTQYF. DNA for the CDR3: TGTGCCAGCAGTCCAGGGACTCCGGGGACCCAGTACTTC.

There are many counts of this clonotype. J is TRBJ2-3 and V is TRBV5-1, with D possibly TRBD2 on 5 matching bases. Trimming took 3 bases from V and 1 from J, leaving 12 bases between them. The CDR3 length is 15 residues. Germline loops: CDR1 SGHRS, CDR2 YFSETQ. CDR3 DNA: TGCGCCAGCAGCTCCGGACTGCGGGGCACAGATACGCAGTATTTT. It encodes CASSSGLRGTDTQYF.

This clonotype was detected only a few times. The chain is built from TRBV20-1 and TRBJ1-1; no clear D. CDR1 and CDR2 (germline): DFQATT, SNEGSKA (reference sequence). The CDR3 loop spans 16 amino acids. The germline V and J ends were trimmed by 0 bases and 4 bases, with 18 bases remaining between them. CDR3 residues: CSARDNTNPDGTEAFF. The CDR3 coding sequence is TGCAGTGCTAGAGATAACACCAACCCCGATGGCACTGAAGCTTTCTTT.

The V gene is TRBV5-1, the J gene TRBJ2-7; no definite D call. Germline V gene sequence: CDR1 SGHRS, CDR2 YFSETQ. Trimming shortened V by 2 bases and J by 4 bases, and 7 bases separated the two germline ends. The CDR3 runs to 12 residues. The CDR3 loop is CASSFNRYEQYF. In DNA form, the CDR3 reads TGCGCCAGCAGCTTTAACAGATACGAGCAGTACTTC.